This T cell receptor beta chain was identified during a study of T-cell reconstitution after alpha-beta-depleted transplantation in children. Study-level findings and limits: Newly made T cells mostly supplied T-cell counts and diversity one year after transplant. Certain patients had high TCRbeta diversity at day 60, and it came from recipient T cells and thymic progenitors that survived. Expanded clones from the graft, numbering several hundred, reportedly supplied alpha-beta T cells about two months after transplant.

As to this clonotype: Its antigen is not identified.

Unique molecular identifiers were incorporated during preparation of the TCRbeta library. TCRdb recomputed calls from the PCR reads with MiXCR, one row per CDR3 protein. The sample gives fewer than 1 million distinct CDR3 sequences, about 16% of which show up once; approximately 5% is in the top ten. This TCR came from a male patient aged 5 to 17 who had a stem cell transplant for acute lymphoblastic leukemia, so the T cells may come from the graft donor. Sequenced material: PBMCs, mostly from graft donor cells, taken 360 days after TCRalphabeta/CD19-depleted stem cell transplant.

The CDR3 DNA sequence: TGCGCCAGCAGCTTGGGGACAGGGCACGGCTACACCTTC. It specifies CASSLGTGHGYTF. The chain joins TRBV5-1 to TRBJ1-2; TRBD1 agrees at 8 bases. V lost 0 bases and J lost 8; bases outside the gene matches: 3. Germline V gene lookup returns CDR1 SGHRS and CDR2 YFSETQ. The CDR3 has 13 amino acids.